Listed below are T cell receptor beta chains from one sample, sequenced in a study of blood T cell repertoires in COVID-19. The method was immunoSEQ multiplex PCR; TCRdb's version includes in-frame clones alone and lacks a portion of them. The table includes tens of thousands of clones, around 75% detected once. The sequenced sample was peripheral blood. The receptors derive from a woman aged 80 or older with active or convalescent COVID-19. The CDR3 runs from the conserved cysteine through the conserved F or W.

v_gene: TRBV5-1
CDR3aa: CASSFGAGRLAQETQYF

v_gene: TRBV30
CDR3aa: CAWRVGSSYEQYF

v_gene: TRBV3-1/TRBV3-2
CDR3aa: CASRSWQDNSPLHF

v_gene: TRBV24-1
CDR3aa: CATSPTGKGAYEQYF

v_gene: TRBV12-3/TRBV12-4
CDR3aa: CASSLGQGAEQYF

v_gene: TRBV7-8
CDR3aa: CASSLNGGTSILKTQYF

v_gene: TRBV27
CDR3aa: CASSLPPGGAYNEQFF

v_gene: TRBV3-1/TRBV3-2
CDR3aa: CASSQDGAENYGYTF

v_gene: TRBV11-3
CDR3aa: CASSSSYTGELFF

v_gene: TRBV19
CDR3aa: CASSIVGALIEGYTF

v_gene: TRBV30
CDR3aa: CAWTRNRDSIYGYTF

v_gene: TRBV27
CDR3aa: CASKPGLAGWSYNEQFF

v_gene: TRBV29-1
CDR3aa: CSVSPGAKGQLNEKLFF

v_gene: TRBV29-1
CDR3aa: CSAGQGAVETQYF

v_gene: TRBV28
CDR3aa: CASSWDRVEAFF

v_gene: TRBV19
CDR3aa: CASSPGLAGDDEQFF

v_gene: TRBV5-1
CDR3aa: CASSSSMTGADTQYF

v_gene: TRBV19
CDR3aa: CASTSRGLGPEQFF

v_gene: TRBV5-1
CDR3aa: CASSLENGVGNEKLFF

v_gene: TRBV25-1
CDR3aa: CASSRDSLPFITNEKLFF

v_gene: TRBV3-1/TRBV3-2
CDR3aa: CASSQEVGTYYEQYF

v_gene: TRBV5-8
CDR3aa: CASSFSGEHQPQHF

v_gene: TRBV28
CDR3aa: CASKDRRPYEQYF

v_gene: TRBV19
CDR3aa: CASSFLHLAGGPGEQFF

v_gene: TRBV5-1
CDR3aa: CASSLGGTGNYGYTF

v_gene: TRBV3-1/TRBV3-2
CDR3aa: CASSLQNGELFF

v_gene: TRBV28
CDR3aa: CASTLAGVWNTQYF

v_gene: TRBV5-4
CDR3aa: CASSWDRVVTEAFF

v_gene: TRBV3-1/TRBV3-2
CDR3aa: CASSHNPPPGEQYF

v_gene: TRBV7-2
CDR3aa: CASSFGGGALNEQFF

v_gene: TRBV29-1
CDR3aa: CSVDSGGPEQYF

v_gene: TRBV18
CDR3aa: CASSLTSGGQSNNSPLHF

v_gene: TRBV5-1
CDR3aa: CASSLSWGSGYEQFF

v_gene: TRBV28
CDR3aa: CASYRRDRAQQYF

v_gene: TRBV9
CDR3aa: CASSVAGGAGQETQYF

v_gene: TRBV9
CDR3aa: CASSPGLASDRQYF

v_gene: TRBV5-1
CDR3aa: CASSLARAGYSNQPQHF